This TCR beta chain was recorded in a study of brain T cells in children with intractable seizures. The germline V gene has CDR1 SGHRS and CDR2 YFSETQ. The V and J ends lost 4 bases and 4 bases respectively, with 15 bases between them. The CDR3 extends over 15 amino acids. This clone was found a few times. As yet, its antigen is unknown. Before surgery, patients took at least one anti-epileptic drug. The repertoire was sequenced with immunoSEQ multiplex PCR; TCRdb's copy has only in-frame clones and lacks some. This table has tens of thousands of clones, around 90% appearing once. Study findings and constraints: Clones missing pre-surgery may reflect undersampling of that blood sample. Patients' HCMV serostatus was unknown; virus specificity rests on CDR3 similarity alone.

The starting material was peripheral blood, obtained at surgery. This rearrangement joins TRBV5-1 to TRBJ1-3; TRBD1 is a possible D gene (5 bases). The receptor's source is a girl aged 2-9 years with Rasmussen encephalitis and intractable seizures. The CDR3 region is CASSPDSVPGNTIYF. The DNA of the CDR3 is TGCGCCAGCAGCCCTGACAGCGTTCCAGGAAACACCATATATTTT. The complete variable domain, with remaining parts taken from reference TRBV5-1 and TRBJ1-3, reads KAGVTQTPRYLIKTRGQQVTLSCSPISGHRSVSWYQQTPGQGLQFLFEYFSETQRNKGNFPGRFSGRQFSNSRSEMNVSTLELGDSALYLCASSPDSVPGNTIYFGEGSWLTVV.